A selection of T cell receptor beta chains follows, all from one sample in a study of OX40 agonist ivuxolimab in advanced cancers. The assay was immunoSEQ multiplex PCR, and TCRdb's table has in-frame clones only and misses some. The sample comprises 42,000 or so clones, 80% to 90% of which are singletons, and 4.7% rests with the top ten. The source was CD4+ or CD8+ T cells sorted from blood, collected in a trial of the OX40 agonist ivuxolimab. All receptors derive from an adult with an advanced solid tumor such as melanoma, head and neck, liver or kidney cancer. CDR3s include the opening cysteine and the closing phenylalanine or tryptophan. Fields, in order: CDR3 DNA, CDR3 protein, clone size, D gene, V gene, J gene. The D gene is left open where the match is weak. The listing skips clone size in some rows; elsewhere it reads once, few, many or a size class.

TGTGCCAGCTCACCGGACAGGGGACCCTACGAGCAGTACTTC	CASSPDRGPYEQYF	once	TRBD1	TRBV18	TRBJ2-7
TGTGCCAGCAGCCAAGGGGGGGGGATGTCAGATACGCAGTATTTT	CASSQGGGMSDTQYF	NA	NA	TRBV27	TRBJ2-3
TGTGCCAGCAGTTCTCAGTTAAAAGCTTTCTTT	CASSSQLKAFF	NA	NA	TRBV28	TRBJ1-1
TGTGCCAGTAGTGTGCGTGTTAGTAATTCACCCCTCCACTTT	CASSVRVSNSPLHF	NA	NA	TRBV19	TRBJ1-6
TGTGCCAGCAAATCGGAATTTTCCGAGCCCCAGCATTTT	CASKSEFSEPQHF	NA	NA	TRBV2	TRBJ1-5
TGCAGCGTTGGAAGGCTAGCGGGAACCCACAATGAGCAGTTCTTC	CSVGRLAGTHNEQFF	once	TRBD2	TRBV29-1	TRBJ2-1
TGTGCCAGCAGCCAAGGGTTCCGGGCTTTCTTT	CASSQGFRAFF	NA	NA	TRBV14	TRBJ1-1
TGTGCCAGCTCACCACAGGGGATGAATGAGCCCCAGCATTTT	CASSPQGMNEPQHF	NA	NA	TRBV18	TRBJ1-5
TGTGCCAGCAGCTCGCTTGGGGGTCGCTCCTACGAGCAGTACTTC	CASSSLGGRSYEQYF	NA	NA	TRBV11-2	TRBJ2-7
TGTGCCAGCAGCCCCAACAATGGCCCCTACACCTTC	CASSPNNGPYTF	NA	NA	TRBV7-9	TRBJ1-2
TGTGCCAGTAGTATCGGCCTAGGAAGAGATACGCAGTATTTT	CASSIGLGRDTQYF	once	NA	TRBV19	TRBJ2-3
TGTGCCATCAGTGAGTCGGGAGAGACCCAGTACTTC	CAISESGETQYF	once	NA	TRBV10-3	TRBJ2-5
TGTGCCAGCAGTCTCCCGGGGAACATTCAGTACTTC	CASSLPGNIQYF	NA	NA	TRBV28	TRBJ2-4
TGTGCCAGCAGTTCCCTCCTCAGGGGAATCTGGGAGACCCAGTACTTC	CASSSLLRGIWETQYF	NA	NA	TRBV28	TRBJ2-5
TGTGCCAGCAGCCGACAGGGCGCCTACGAGCAGTACTTC	CASSRQGAYEQYF	NA	TRBD1	TRBV9	TRBJ2-7
TGTGCCAGCAGCCGGGACGCCCTCCCCGGCGGGGAGCTGTTTTTT	CASSRDALPGGELFF	NA	NA	TRBV7-3	TRBJ2-2
TGTGCCAGCAGCTTAGGGTCCGGGTTTACCTACAATGAGCAGTTCTTC	CASSLGSGFTYNEQFF	NA	NA	TRBV7-6	TRBJ2-1
TGCAGTGCTATCGACGGGTACGAGCAGTACTTC	CSAIDGYEQYF	NA	NA	TRBV20-1	TRBJ2-7
TGCGCCAGCAGCGGGGGCGGGACAGGGATCTATAATTCACCCCTCCACTTT	CASSGGGTGIYNSPLHF	NA	TRBD1	TRBV4-1	TRBJ1-6
TGTGCCAGTGAAGAGGACTCAGCCAAAAACATTCAGTACTTC	CASEEDSAKNIQYF	NA	NA	TRBV19	TRBJ2-4
TGTGCCAGCAGCCAAGATAGCAAGACCTACGAGCAGTACTTC	CASSQDSKTYEQYF	NA	NA	TRBV4-2	TRBJ2-7
TGCGCCAGCAGCTTGGGGAGGGCGTCGGACATTCAGTACTTC	CASSLGRASDIQYF	NA	NA	TRBV5-1	TRBJ2-4
TGTGCCAGCAGCCAGGCAGGGGATAGCAATCAGCCCCAGCATTTT	CASSQAGDSNQPQHF	NA	NA	TRBV28	TRBJ1-5
TGTGCCAGCAGCTTATTACTGACAGTGAATCAAGAGACCCAGTACTTC	CASSLLLTVNQETQYF	NA	NA	TRBV11-2	TRBJ2-5
TGTGCCAGCAGTTCAACAGGGGGCCAAGAGACCCAGTACTTC	CASSSTGGQETQYF	few	TRBD1	TRBV7-3	TRBJ2-5
TGTGCCAGCAGCTTATTTAGCGGGGGGGCCCCCGCAGATACGCAGTATTTT	CASSLFSGGAPADTQYF	NA	TRBD2	TRBV7-8	TRBJ2-3
TGTGCCAGCAGCCTGACAGGGGGGTCCTACAATGAGCAGTTCTTC	CASSLTGGSYNEQFF	NA	TRBD1	TRBV9	TRBJ2-1
TGTGCCAGCTCACCACCCGGTTTAAGAGTCCTGACTTTC	CASSPPGLRVLTF	once	NA	TRBV18	TRBJ2-6
TGCGCCAGCAGCTCGGGACTAGCCCAAGAGACCCAGTACTTC	CASSSGLAQETQYF	NA	TRBD2	TRBV5-1	TRBJ2-5
TGTGCCAGCTCACCACCGCCCCAGACACGATTTAAAGAGACCCAGTACTTC	CASSPPPQTRFKETQYF	NA	NA	TRBV18	TRBJ2-5
TGTGCCAGCAGTCTCAGGGAGAACTATGGCTACACCTTC	CASSLRENYGYTF	NA	NA	TRBV27	TRBJ1-2
TGTGCTAGTGGAAACCCCGGGTCCTACGAGCAGTACTTC	CASGNPGSYEQYF	NA	NA	TRBV12-5	TRBJ2-7
TGTGCCAACGAACTCGCCGGGACAGGAAACTACAATGAGCAGTTCTTC	CANELAGTGNYNEQFF	NA	NA	TRBV21-1	TRBJ2-1
TGTGCCAGCAGTGAAGACGGCCAGGGATACGACGAGCAGTACTTC	CASSEDGQGYDEQYF	NA	NA	TRBV2	TRBJ2-7
TGTGCCAGCAGTAGAACAGGGGAAGAGCAGTACTTC	CASSRTGEEQYF	few	TRBD1	TRBV27	TRBJ2-7
TGTGCCAGCAGCGATGACAGGGTGGCCTACAATGAGCAGTTCTTC	CASSDDRVAYNEQFF	NA	TRBD1	TRBV7-8	TRBJ2-1
TGTGCCAGCAGTTCCCCGCTAGCGGGAGACAATGAGCAGTTCTTC	CASSSPLAGDNEQFF	NA	TRBD2	TRBV6-6	TRBJ2-1
TGTGCCAGCAGCTTAGAGAGGAACACTGAAGCTTTCTTT	CASSLERNTEAFF	NA	NA	TRBV11-2	TRBJ1-1
TGTGCCAGCTCACCACCGGGACAGATAAACTACAATGAGCAGTTCTTC	CASSPPGQINYNEQFF	NA	TRBD1	TRBV18	TRBJ2-1
TGCAGCGTTGAACAGGGTGGTGAGACCCAGTACTTC	CSVEQGGETQYF	NA	NA	TRBV29-1	TRBJ2-5
TGCGCCAGCAGCTTGGATATACAGACCTGGACTAGCGGGAGGGTCTATGAGCAGTTCTTC	CASSLDIQTWTSGRVYEQFF	NA	TRBD2	TRBV5-1	TRBJ2-1
TGTGCCAGCAGTTATCTCGCTGAGAACACTGAAGCTTTCTTT	CASSYLAENTEAFF	NA	NA	TRBV6-5	TRBJ1-1
TGTGCAGCGGGGGGAAAAAACTACAATGAGCAGTTCTTC	CAAGGKNYNEQFF	once	TRBD2	TRBV30	TRBJ2-1
TGCGCCAGCAGCGCCCTTGACCACGAGCAGTACTTC	CASSALDHEQYF	once	NA	TRBV5-1	TRBJ2-7
TGTGCCTGGACTGCAGGGGGGGGCGGAGGGACGCAGTATTTT	CAWTAGGGGGTQYF	NA	NA	TRBV30	TRBJ2-3
TGTGCCAGCAGCTTAGACTCTCCGGGGGAGCAGTACTTC	CASSLDSPGEQYF	NA	NA	TRBV11-2	TRBJ2-7
TGTGCCAGTAGTATTCGGGAGCTGGTCCATACGGATGGCTACACCTTC	CASSIRELVHTDGYTF	NA	NA	TRBV19	TRBJ1-2
TGTGCCAGCACTCACTCCGGGACAGGGGGGAGGAATGAGCAGTTCTTC	CASTHSGTGGRNEQFF	NA	TRBD1	TRBV6-5	TRBJ2-1
TGTGCCAGCAGTGAAATGACAGGAGGTGGTGAGACCCAGTACTTC	CASSEMTGGGETQYF	NA	NA	TRBV6-1	TRBJ2-5
TGTGCCAGCAGCTCAACCACAGGGTTCCAAGAGACCCAGTACTTC	CASSSTTGFQETQYF	NA	NA	TRBV11-2	TRBJ2-5